The 9 T cell receptor beta chains given below trace back to one sample, sequenced in a study of blood T cell repertoires in COVID-19. Repertoires were generated with immunoSEQ multiplex PCR, while TCRdb's copy carries only in-frame clones and drops some. The sample consists of around 160,000 clones, 80% of them appearing once. The sample taken for sequencing was peripheral blood. These receptors were taken from a man aged 60 to 75 with active or convalescent COVID-19.

The rearrangement links TRBV12-3 or TRBV12-4 to TRBJ2-3; maybe TRBD2 (6 bases). Trimming took off 7 bases at V and 6 bases at J, with 11 bases between the two ends. The CDR3 is made up of 12 amino acids. Written as DNA, the CDR3 is TGTGCCAGCAAAGGGGCGGGGGATACGCAGTATTTT. Translation gives CASKGAGDTQYF.

The chain combines TRBV29-1 with TRBJ1-4; TRBD1 matches 9 bases. The CDR3 length is 16 residues. Germline-derived CDR1 and CDR2 are SQVTM and ANQGSEA. The V gene end was trimmed by 4 bases and the J gene end by 2 bases; junction bases not matched to a gene: 8. CDR3 DNA: TGCAGCGTTGGGCTTAAACAGGGGGCGACTAATGAAAAACTGTTTTTT. Translated: CSVGLKQGATNEKLFF.

This clone was counted between two and nine times. V is TRBV7-9 and J is TRBJ1-2; D unresolved. The CDR3 runs to 14 residues. Germline loops: CDR1 SEHNR, CDR2 FQNEAQ (reference sequence). Trimming removed 5 bases at V and 8 bases at J, with 18 bases between. The CDR3 DNA reads TGTGCCAGCAGCCATAATACACCGGCCAGGGGCTACACCTTC. Translation: CASSHNTPARGYTF.

DNA for the CDR3: TGTGCCAGCAGGCGGGACGTCTTCACAGATACGCAGTATTTT. Translated, it gives CASRRDVFTDTQYF. The chain carries TRBV28 and TRBJ2-3; maybe TRBD2 (6 bases). There are 14 residues in the CDR3. Germline V gives CDR1 MDHEN, CDR2 SYDVKM. Trimming removed 6 bases from V and 2 bases from J, with 12 bases in between. The entire variable domain, with the rest obtained from reference TRBV28 and TRBJ2-3, is as follows: DVKVTQSSRYLVKRTGEKVFLECVQDMDHENMFWYRQDPGLGLRLIYFSYDVKMKEKGDIPEGYSVSREKKERFSLILESASTNQTSMYLCASRRDVFTDTQYFGPGTRLTVL.

V gene TRBV29-1 combines with J gene TRBJ2-2, with a possible D match to TRBD1 (5 bases). The V and J ends lost 5 bases and 2 bases respectively, with 12 bases between them. CDR1 is SQVTM, CDR2 ANQGSEA, per germline. The CDR3 is 14 amino acids. Here the CDR3 DNA reads TGCAGCGTTCCGACAGAATCAAACACCGGGGAGCTGTTTTTT. Its translation: CSVPTESNTGELFF.

The chain is built from TRBV7-2 and TRBJ1-4; TRBD1 might be the D (6 bases). The CDR3 spans 15 residues. V shed 4 bases and J shed 7 bases, with 16 bases lying between them. CDR1 and CDR2 from the germline V gene are SGHTA and FQGNSA. The CDR3 nucleotides read TGTGCCAGCAGCTCCCAGACAGGCTCCGTTGAAAAACTGTTTTTT. Protein product: CASSSQTGSVEKLFF.

This sequence joins TRBV14 and TRBJ2-3; D gene unclear. Germline V gene data show CDR1 as SGHDN and CDR2 as FVKESK. This CDR3 spans 14 amino acids. Trimming stripped 4 bases from V and 0 bases from J, with 8 bases between. CDR3 sequence (DNA): TGTGCCAGCAGCCCCCGGTACAGCACAGATACGCAGTATTTT. The encoded protein is CASSPRYSTDTQYF.

CDR3 sequence (DNA): TGTGCCACCAGCAGATATATGGGAAACACCATATATTTT. It specifies CATSRYMGNTIYF. The genes are TRBV15 and TRBJ1-3; no definite D call. The germline V and J ends were trimmed by 2 bases and 4 bases, with 6 bases remaining between them. Per the germline V gene, CDR1 is LNHNV and CDR2 is YYDKDF (reference sequence). CDR3 length: 13 amino acids.

The rearrangement uses TRBV19 and TRBJ1-4, with TRBD1 as a possible D gene (6 bases). In germline, CDR1 is LNHDA, CDR2 SQIVND (reference sequence). Trimming stripped 7 bases from V and 10 bases from J, with 19 bases between. The CDR3 is made up of 14 amino acids. The CDR3, as DNA: TGTGCCAGTATCCGGGACACGACATCGGGAAAACTGTTTTTT. The encoded protein is CASIRDTTSGKLFF.